The entry that follows covers one T cell receptor (beta chain) sequence. No antigen is known for it. Single viable CD3+CD4+CD8-CD45RO+ cells were sorted as the memory CD4+ T cells. The data derive from a study of memory CD4+ T cells and cytomegalovirus serostatus. Turning to the study itself: Of the healthy Belgian adults, fewer than 10 were CMV seropositive and around 22 seronegative.

Study-wide findings and caveats: Suggested: most of the CMV-linked TCR signature lies in CD4+ memory cells.

Some clones are missing from TCRdb's copy, which holds only in-frame ones; the method was immunoSEQ multiplex PCR. Counted here are 80,000 to 100,000 clones, about 80% occurring once; the ten biggest clones make up approximately 4%. CDR1 MDHEN and CDR2 SYDVKM come from the germline V gene. With 4 bases removed from V and 7 bases from J, the gap between germline ends came to 10 bases. The length of the CDR3 is 12 residues. The chain has TRBV28 and TRBJ1-2; D remains unclear. The clonotype was recovered from an adult in good health and CMV-seropositive. The sequenced material came from memory CD4+ T cells from blood. CDR3 protein: CASSYKGCGYTF. CDR3 coding DNA: TGTGCCAGCAGTTATAAGGGATGTGGCTACACCTTC.